This TCR beta chain was sequenced during a study of T-cell memory formation after mild COVID-19. Germline CDR1 and CDR2: SGDLS and YYNGEE. The CDR3 sequence is 17 residues long. J lost 4 bases, V lost 4 bases, and 13 bases had no gene match. Regarding this clonotype: The antigen remains undetermined.

Regarding the study as a whole: Clones contracting over day 15 to 85 were CD4/CD8 balanced, with later expanders leaning CD4+.

Using its own MiXCR run on the 5' RACE reads, TCRdb lists one record per CDR3 protein. The table records some 350,000 distinct CDR3 sequences, approximately 15% of them present only once. Sequencing was done on a sample of PBMCs or a T cell subset sorted from them (not recorded which). The sequence came from a man aged 18 to 30 who had mild COVID-19 (a few samples of this study predate the infection). Cell type and time point are not known. This chain links TRBV9 with TRBJ1-1, with 10 bases aligning to TRBD1. The CDR3 spells CASSRTDRGKMATEAFF. In nucleotides, the CDR3 is TGTGCCAGCAGCAGAACGGACAGGGGGAAGATGGCCACTGAAGCTTTCTTT.